This T cell receptor beta chain was recorded in a study of cytotoxic CD8 clonotypes in ibrutinib-treated CLL. The protocol was immunoSEQ multiplex PCR, while the TCRdb copy is restricted to in-frame clones and leaves out a portion. The table has about 300,000 clones, around 66% seen once. About this clone: Its antigen is unidentified.

General observations from the study: Pretreatment clonality was elevated relative to age-matched healthy donors and paralleled circulating CD8+ T-cell counts.

CDR3 length: 15 residues. Germline values: CDR1 SGHVS, CDR2 FQNEAQ. The V segment lost 5 bases and the J segment 7 bases; nucleotides outside the gene matches: 9. J is TRBJ1-5 and V is TRBV7-8; 9 bases are a match to TRBD1. The source of this sequence is a human donor with chronic lymphocytic leukemia. Sample: PBMCs, taken after 36 months of ibrutinib treatment. The chain's CDR3 is CASSRQGGPRQPQHF. The CDR3, as DNA: TGTGCCAGCAGCCGACAGGGGGGCCCGCGGCAGCCCCAGCATTTT.